The 15 T cell receptor beta chains below come from one sample, sequenced in a study of metastatic and nonmetastatic thyroid tumors. With MiXCR, TCRdb reprocessed the PCR reads. The sample includes roughly 8,700 clones, 29% of them seen just once. Patients had received no treatment of any kind before thyroid surgery. Sequencing used tumor tissue. Source of these receptors: a female donor with papillary thyroid cancer or a benign thyroid nodule (not recorded which). Some clones in this sample may be carry-over from other donors' samples.

This clone has at least ten counts. A much larger clonotype is one base distant, so this may be a read error. V and J are TRBV12-3 or TRBV12-4 and TRBJ2-2; D ambiguous. V lost 6 bases, J lost 4 bases, and 9 bases lay in between. This CDR3 has 13 residues. DNA for the CDR3: TGTGCCAGCAGGCCCTCGGGCACCGGGGAGCTGTTTTTT. This gives the protein CASRPSGTGELFF.

This clone came up many times. The J gene is TRBJ2-5, the V gene TRBV27, with D perhaps TRBD2 (7 bases). V shed 6 bases and J shed 1 base, with 18 bases lying between them. The CDR3 loop spans 16 amino acids. Germline V CDR1 and CDR2: MNHEY, SMNVEV (reference sequence). The DNA of the CDR3 is TGTGCCAGCAGAAGGGGGGGAGGGGGTACCCAAGAGACCCAGTACTTC. It is translated as CASRRGGGGTQETQYF.

This clone ranks as medium-sized. This chain joins TRBV2 and TRBJ2-7; D not certain. This CDR3 comprises 13 residues. Germline assignment: CDR1 SNHLY and CDR2 FYNNEI. Trimming removed 7 bases at V and 0 bases at J, with 10 bases between. Written as DNA, the CDR3 is TGTGCCAGCACGTACCGGGTCTCCTACGAGCAGTACTTC. As protein: CASTYRVSYEQYF. The whole variable domain, remainder taken from reference TRBV2 and TRBJ2-7, is EPEVTQTPSHQVTQMGQEVILRCVPISNHLYFYWYRQILGQKVEFLVSFYNNEISEKSEIFDDQFSVERPDGSNFTLKIRSTKLEDSAMYFCASTYRVSYEQYFGPGTRLTVT.

This rearrangement joins TRBV7-3 to TRBJ2-1; no reliable D call. The CDR3 has 13 residues. The germline gives CDR1 SGHTA, CDR2 FQGTGA. V lost 4 bases, J lost 5 bases, and 9 bases lay in between. The DNA for the CDR3 is TGTGCCAGCAGCTCTTACATGGACAATGAGCAGTTCTTC. This sequence encodes CASSSYMDNEQFF.

This clone was observed a few times. V usage is TRBV6-2 or TRBV6-3 and J usage is TRBJ1-2; D is unresolved. The CDR3 runs to 11 residues. The V gene's germline CDR1 is MNHEY and CDR2 SVGEGT. Trimming stripped 4 bases from V and 7 bases from J, with 7 bases between. CDR3 in amino acids: CASSSFSGYTF. CDR3 bases: TGTGCCAGCAGTTCATTCAGTGGCTACACCTTC.

The J gene is TRBJ1-6, the V gene TRBV6-1, with 7 positions matching TRBD1. The germline gives CDR1 MNHNS, CDR2 SASEGT. V dropped 6 bases and J dropped 6; count of bases not matched to a gene: 8. The CDR3 has 15 amino acids. The CDR3 nucleotides are TGTGCCAGCAGCCAAACGACAGGGTCTAATTCACCCCTCCACTTT. Translation gives CASSQTTGSNSPLHF.

As to this clone: An end of the junction does not agree with germline; a read error may underlie this. The gene calls are TRBV4-2 and TRBJ2-7; perhaps TRBD2 as D (5 bases). CDR1 and CDR2 from the germline V gene are LGHNA and YNFKEQ. This CDR3 region has 15 residues. The CDR3 sequence is CASSQERTWTYEQYF. In nucleotides, the CDR3 is TGTGCTAGCAGCCAAGAGCGGACTTGGACCTACGAGCAGTACTTC.

In nucleotides, the CDR3 is TGTGCCAGCAGTTTCGGGGGCGCTTATGGCTACACCTTC. It specifies CASSFGGAYGYTF. V and J are TRBV28 and TRBJ1-2, with TRBD1 as a possible D gene (6 bases). In germline, CDR1 is MDHEN, CDR2 SYDVKM. This CDR3 region has 13 residues. The V and J ends lost 3 bases and 5 bases respectively, with 10 bases between them.

The chain uses TRBV5-1 and TRBJ2-6; perhaps TRBD2 as D (7 bases). This CDR3 is built from 16 residues. Trimming took 0 bases from V and 2 from J, leaving 9 bases between them. The germline V gene encodes CDR1 SGHRS and CDR2 YFSETQ. In nucleotides, the CDR3 is TGCGCCAGCAGCTTGGCGGGGGGCGCTGGGGCCAACGTCCTGACTTTC. Amino acid sequence: CASSLAGGAGANVLTF.

V gene TRBV28 combines with J gene TRBJ2-3; the match to TRBD2 covers 7 bases. The CDR3 is made up of 16 amino acids. The germline gives CDR1 MDHEN, CDR2 SYDVKM. The V segment lost 4 bases and the J segment 4 bases; nucleotides outside the gene matches: 11. CDR3 amino acids: CASSSPTREGADTQYF. The CDR3 nucleotides read TGTGCCAGCAGTTCGCCGACCAGGGAGGGCGCAGATACGCAGTATTTT.

V usage is TRBV7-2 and J usage is TRBJ1-3; a possible D gene is TRBD1 (6 bases). V was trimmed by 8 bases and J by 3 bases, leaving 11 bases between them. This CDR3 comprises 13 residues. In germline, CDR1 is SGHTA, CDR2 FQGNSA. CDR3 bases: TGTGCCAGCGCGGGGGGACATGGAAACACCATATATTTT. Protein product: CASAGGHGNTIYF.

The gene calls are TRBV5-1 and TRBJ1-1, with no clear D. The CDR3 has 15 residues. CDR1 and CDR2 from the germline V gene are SGHRS and YFSETQ. V gave up 0 bases and J gave up 0 bases, with 9 bases separating them. CDR3 bases: TGCGCCAGCAGCTTGGGGGGAACTATGAACACTGAAGCTTTCTTT. This encodes CASSLGGTMNTEAFF.

This rearrangement joins TRBV5-1 to TRBJ1-2; no firm D call. CDR3 length equals 13 residues. Looked up from germline, CDR1 is SGHRS and CDR2 is YFSETQ. Trimming removed 2 bases at V and 5 bases at J, with 10 bases between. DNA for the CDR3: TGCGCCAGCAGCTTAAAGACGGGTTATGGCTACACCTTC. This sequence encodes CASSLKTGYGYTF.

This rearrangement joins TRBV20-1 to TRBJ2-7; 12 bases map to TRBD2. This CDR3 comprises 13 residues. Per germline, CDR1 DFQATT and CDR2 SNEGSKA (reference sequence). The trim removed 6 bases at V and 4 bases at J, leaving 4 bases unmatched. The CDR3: CSAEGTSGYEQYF. The CDR3 DNA follows: TGCAGTGCCGAGGGGACTAGCGGGTACGAGCAGTACTTC.

This clone is labeled as medium-sized. The chain combines TRBV5-4 with TRBJ2-2, with D possibly being TRBD1 (7 bases). V lost 4 bases, J lost 6 bases, and 16 bases lay in between. The CDR3 runs 15 residues. Germline CDR1 reads SGHNT; CDR2 reads YYREEE (reference sequence). The CDR3, as DNA: TGTGCCAGCAGCACGGGACAGCGGGTGGCCGGGGAGCTGTTTTTT. Amino acid sequence: CASSTGQRVAGELFF.